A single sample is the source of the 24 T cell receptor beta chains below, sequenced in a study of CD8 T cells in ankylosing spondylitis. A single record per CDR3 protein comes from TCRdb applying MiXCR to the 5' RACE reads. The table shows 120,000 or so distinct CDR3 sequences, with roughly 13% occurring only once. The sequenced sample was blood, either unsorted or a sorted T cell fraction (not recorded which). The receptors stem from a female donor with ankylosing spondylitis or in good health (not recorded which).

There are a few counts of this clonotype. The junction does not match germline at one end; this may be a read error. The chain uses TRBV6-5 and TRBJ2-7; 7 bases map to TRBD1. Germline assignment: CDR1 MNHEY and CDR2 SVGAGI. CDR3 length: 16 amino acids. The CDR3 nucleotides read TGTGCCAGCAGTGACTCGTTTTGGGGACAGACCTACGAGCAGTACTTC. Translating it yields CASSDSFWGQTYEQYF.

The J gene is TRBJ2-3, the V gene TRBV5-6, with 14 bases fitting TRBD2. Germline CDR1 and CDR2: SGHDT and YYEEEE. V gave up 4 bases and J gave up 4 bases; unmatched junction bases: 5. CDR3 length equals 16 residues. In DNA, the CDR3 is TGTGCCAGCAGCGGGGGGACTAGCGGGAGTGCAGATACGCAGTATTTT. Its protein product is CASSGGTSGSADTQYF.

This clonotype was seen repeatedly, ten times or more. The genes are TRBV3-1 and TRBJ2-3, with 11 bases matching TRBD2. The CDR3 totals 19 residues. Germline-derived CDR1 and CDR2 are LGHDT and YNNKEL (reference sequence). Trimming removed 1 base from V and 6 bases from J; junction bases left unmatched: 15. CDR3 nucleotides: TGTGCCAGCAGCCAAGCCCCTCCCGGGACTAGCGGAGGACAGGATACGCAGTATTTT. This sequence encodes CASSQAPPGTSGGQDTQYF.

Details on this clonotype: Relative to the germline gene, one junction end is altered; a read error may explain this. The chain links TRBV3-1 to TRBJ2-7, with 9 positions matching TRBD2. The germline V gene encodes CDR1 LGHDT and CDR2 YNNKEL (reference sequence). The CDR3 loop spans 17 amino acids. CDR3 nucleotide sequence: TGTGCCACCAGCCGGAATAGCGGGAGTGGGGGGGCCTACGAGCAGTACTTC. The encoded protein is CATSRNSGSGGAYEQYF.

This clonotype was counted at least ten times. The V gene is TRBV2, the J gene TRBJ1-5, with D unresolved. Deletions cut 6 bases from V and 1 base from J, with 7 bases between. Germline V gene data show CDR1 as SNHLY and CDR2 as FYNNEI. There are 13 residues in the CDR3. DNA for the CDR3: TGTGCCAGCAGGCCCGCCAGCAATCAGCCCCAGCATTTT. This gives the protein CASRPASNQPQHF.

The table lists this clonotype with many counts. The CDR3 loop is CSARGGSGPVLDYEQYF. The CDR3 DNA reads TGCAGTGCTAGGGGGGGGTCCGGGCCCGTCCTAGACTACGAGCAGTACTTC. The chain joins TRBV20-1 to TRBJ2-7; TRBD2 matches 7 bases. Trimming cost V 3 bases and J 3 bases; bases outside gene matches: 17. The germline V gene has CDR1 DFQATT and CDR2 SNEGSKA (reference sequence). The CDR3 is made up of 17 amino acids.

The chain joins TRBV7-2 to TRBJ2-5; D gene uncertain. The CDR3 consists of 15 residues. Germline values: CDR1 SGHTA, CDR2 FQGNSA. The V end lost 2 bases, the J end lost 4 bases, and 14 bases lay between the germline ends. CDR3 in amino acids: CASSLRGPTGETQYF. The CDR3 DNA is TGTGCCAGCAGCTTAAGAGGACCCACCGGAGAGACCCAGTACTTC.

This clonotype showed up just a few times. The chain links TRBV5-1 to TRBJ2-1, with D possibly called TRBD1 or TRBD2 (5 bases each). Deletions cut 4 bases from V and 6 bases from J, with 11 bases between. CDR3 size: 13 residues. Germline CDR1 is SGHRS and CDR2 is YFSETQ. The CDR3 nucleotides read TGCGCCAGCAGCCCCCGGGGCGGCAATGAGCAGTTCTTC. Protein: CASSPRGGNEQFF.

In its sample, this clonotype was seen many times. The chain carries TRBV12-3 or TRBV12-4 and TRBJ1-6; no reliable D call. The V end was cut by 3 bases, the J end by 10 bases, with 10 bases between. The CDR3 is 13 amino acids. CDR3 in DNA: TGTGCCAGCAGTTTCCTGACGTCATCACCCCTCCACTTT. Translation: CASSFLTSSPLHF.

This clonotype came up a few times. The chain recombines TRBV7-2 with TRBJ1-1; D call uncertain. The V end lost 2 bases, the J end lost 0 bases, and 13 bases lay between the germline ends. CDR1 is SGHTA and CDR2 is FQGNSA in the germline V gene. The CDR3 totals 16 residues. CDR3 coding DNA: TGTGCCAGCAGCTTAATTTGGACGGTCATGAACACTGAAGCTTTCTTT. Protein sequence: CASSLIWTVMNTEAFF.

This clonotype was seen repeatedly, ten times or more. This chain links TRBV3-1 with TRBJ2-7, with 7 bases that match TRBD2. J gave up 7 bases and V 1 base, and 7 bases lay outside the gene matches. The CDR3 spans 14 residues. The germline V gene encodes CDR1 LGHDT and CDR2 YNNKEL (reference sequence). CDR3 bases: TGTGCCAGCAGCCAAGGGACTAGTTTTAAAGAGCAGTACTTC. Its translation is CASSQGTSFKEQYF.

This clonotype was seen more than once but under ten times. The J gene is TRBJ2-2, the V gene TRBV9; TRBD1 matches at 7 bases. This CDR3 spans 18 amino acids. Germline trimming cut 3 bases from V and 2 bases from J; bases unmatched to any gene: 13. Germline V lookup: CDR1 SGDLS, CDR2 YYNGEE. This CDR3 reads CASSATSGQFVNTGELFF. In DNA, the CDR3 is TGTGCCAGCAGCGCCACCTCGGGACAGTTTGTCAACACCGGGGAGCTGTTTTTT.

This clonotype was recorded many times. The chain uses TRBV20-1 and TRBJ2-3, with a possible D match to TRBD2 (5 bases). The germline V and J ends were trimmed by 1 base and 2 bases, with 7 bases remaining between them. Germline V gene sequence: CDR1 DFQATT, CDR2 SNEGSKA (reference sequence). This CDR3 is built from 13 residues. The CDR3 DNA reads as TGCAGTGCTAGAGCGGGATTCACAGATACGCAGTATTTT. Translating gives CSARAGFTDTQYF.

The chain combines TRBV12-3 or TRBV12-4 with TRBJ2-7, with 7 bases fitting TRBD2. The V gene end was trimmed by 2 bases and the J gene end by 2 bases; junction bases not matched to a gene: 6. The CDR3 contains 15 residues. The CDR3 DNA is TGTGCCAGCAGTTTAAGCGCTAGCGGCCCCTACGAGCAGTACTTC. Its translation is CASSLSASGPYEQYF.

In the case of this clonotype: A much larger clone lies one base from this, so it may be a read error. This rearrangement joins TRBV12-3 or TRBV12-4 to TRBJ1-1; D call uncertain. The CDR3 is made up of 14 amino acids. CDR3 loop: CASSFAAMKTEAFF. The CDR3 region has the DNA TGTGCCAGCAGTTTCGCTGCCATGAAGACTGAAGCTTTCTTT.

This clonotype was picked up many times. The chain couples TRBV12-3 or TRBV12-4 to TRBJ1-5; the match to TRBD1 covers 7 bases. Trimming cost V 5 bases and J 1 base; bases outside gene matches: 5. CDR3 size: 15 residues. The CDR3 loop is CASSDGQESNQPQHF. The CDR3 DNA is TGTGCCAGCAGTGACGGACAGGAAAGCAATCAGCCCCAGCATTTT.

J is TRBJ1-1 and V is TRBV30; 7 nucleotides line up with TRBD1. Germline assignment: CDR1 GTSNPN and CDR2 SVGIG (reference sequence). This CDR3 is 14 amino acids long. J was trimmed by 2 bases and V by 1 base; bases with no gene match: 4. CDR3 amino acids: CAWSDDRVNTEAFF. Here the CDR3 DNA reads TGTGCCTGGAGTGATGACAGGGTCAACACTGAAGCTTTCTTT.

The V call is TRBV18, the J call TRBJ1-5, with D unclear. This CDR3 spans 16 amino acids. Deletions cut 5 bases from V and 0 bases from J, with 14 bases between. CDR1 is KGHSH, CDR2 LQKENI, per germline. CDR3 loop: CASSWASQYSNQPQHF. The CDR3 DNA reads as TGTGCCAGCTCATGGGCCAGTCAGTATAGCAATCAGCCCCAGCATTTT.

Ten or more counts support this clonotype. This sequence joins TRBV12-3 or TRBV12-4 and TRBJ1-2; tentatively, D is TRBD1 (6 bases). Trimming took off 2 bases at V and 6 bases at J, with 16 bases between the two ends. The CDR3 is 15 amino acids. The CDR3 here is CASSLRVKQGDGYTF. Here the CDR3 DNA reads TGTGCCAGCAGTTTAAGGGTAAAACAGGGAGATGGCTACACCTTC.

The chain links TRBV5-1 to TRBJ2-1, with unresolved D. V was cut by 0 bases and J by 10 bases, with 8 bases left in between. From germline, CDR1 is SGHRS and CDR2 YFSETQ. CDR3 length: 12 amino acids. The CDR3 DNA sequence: TGCGCCAGCAGCTTGGTCCGCCAGGAGCAGTTCTTC. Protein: CASSLVRQEQFF.

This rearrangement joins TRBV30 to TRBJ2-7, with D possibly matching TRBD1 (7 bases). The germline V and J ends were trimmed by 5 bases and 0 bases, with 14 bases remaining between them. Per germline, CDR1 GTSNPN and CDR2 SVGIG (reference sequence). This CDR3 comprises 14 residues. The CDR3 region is CAWAQGGSSYEQYF. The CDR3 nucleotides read TGTGCCTGGGCCCAGGGGGGATCCTCCTACGAGCAGTACTTC.

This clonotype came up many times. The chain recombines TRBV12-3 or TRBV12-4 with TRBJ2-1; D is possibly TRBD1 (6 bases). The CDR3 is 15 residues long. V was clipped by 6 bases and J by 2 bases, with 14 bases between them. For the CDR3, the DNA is TGTGCCAGCAGGGTAATAGGGGGTACCTACAATGAGCAGTTCTTC. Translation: CASRVIGGTYNEQFF.

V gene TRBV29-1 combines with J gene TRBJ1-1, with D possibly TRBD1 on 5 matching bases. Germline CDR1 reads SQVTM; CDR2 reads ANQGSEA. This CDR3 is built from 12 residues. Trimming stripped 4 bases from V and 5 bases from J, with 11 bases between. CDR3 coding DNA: TGCAGCGTTGCTAGACAGAAAACTGAAGCTTTCTTT. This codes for CSVARQKTEAFF.

The CDR3 DNA follows: TGTGCCAGTAATAAGGGACTAGCGGGAGCACAAGAGACCCAGTACTTC. It translates to CASNKGLAGAQETQYF. The rearrangement joins TRBV19 to TRBJ2-5; TRBD2 matches 14 bases. Germline V gene sequence: CDR1 LNHDA, CDR2 SQIVND (reference sequence). With 7 bases clipped from V and 2 bases from J, the junction kept 6 bases outside the gene matches. The length of the CDR3 is 16 residues.